These 32 T cell receptor beta chains share one sample of origin, sequenced in a study of CD4+ T cells in melanoma. Only in-frame clones appear in the TCRdb table, and some are missing; sequencing was by immunoSEQ multiplex PCR. This sample has more than 13,000 clones; roughly 66% occur once, and the top ten carry 11% to 15%. The sample was cells from a culture (not recorded whether cultured in vitro). Every receptor here comes from a human donor with melanoma.

This clone has more than one count but fewer than ten. This CDR3 reads CASKTSGGLRDTQYF. The DNA for the CDR3 is TGTGCCAGCAAGACTAGCGGGGGGCTAAGAGATACGCAGTATTTT. This chain links TRBV2 with TRBJ2-3; TRBD2 matches at 13 bases. Germline trimming cut 7 bases from V and 5 bases from J; bases unmatched to any gene: 6. Germline loops: CDR1 SNHLY, CDR2 FYNNEI. This CDR3 region has 15 residues.

This rearrangement joins TRBV6-6 to TRBJ1-3; maybe TRBD1 (6 bases). The CDR3 runs to 15 residues. The germline CDR1 and CDR2 sequences are MNHNY and SVGAGI (reference sequence). Trimming shortened V by 3 bases and J by 4 bases, and 13 bases separated the two germline ends. The CDR3, as DNA: TGTGCCAGCAGTTATGGTGGGGGGCGAGGAAACACCATATATTTT. This encodes CASSYGGGRGNTIYF.

The chain couples TRBV5-1 to TRBJ1-1; D gene uncertain. This CDR3 comprises 14 residues. V was clipped by 4 bases and J by 7 bases, with 17 bases between them. Germline V CDR1 and CDR2: SGHRS, YFSETQ. The CDR3 loop reads CASSLLVGGLEAFF. DNA for the CDR3: TGCGCCAGCAGCCTTCTAGTCGGAGGGCTTGAAGCTTTCTTT.

The V gene is TRBV11-2, the J gene TRBJ1-2; no reliable D call. V gave up 3 bases and J gave up 0 bases, with 11 bases separating them. The CDR3 length is 15 residues. Per the germline V gene, CDR1 is SGHAT and CDR2 is FQNNGV. The CDR3 loop is CASSFDWAANYGYTF. The DNA of the CDR3 is TGTGCCAGCAGCTTTGATTGGGCAGCTAACTATGGCTACACCTTC. Variable domain in full (rest from reference TRBV11-2 and TRBJ1-2): EAGVAQSPRYKIIEKRQSVAFWCNPISGHATLYWYQQILGQGPKLLIQFQNNGVVDDSQLPKDRFSAERLKGVDSTLKIQPAKLEDSAVYLCASSFDWAANYGYTFGSGTRLTVV.

The chain combines TRBV5-4 with TRBJ1-6, with 12 positions matching TRBD1. Per germline, CDR1 SGHNT and CDR2 YYREEE (reference sequence). Germline trimming cut 4 bases from V and 8 bases from J; bases unmatched to any gene: 4. The CDR3 has 15 amino acids. The CDR3 sequence: CASSTRDRGHSPLHF. For the CDR3, the DNA is TGTGCCAGCAGCACCCGGGACAGGGGGCATTCACCCCTCCACTTT.

The V and J genes are TRBV7-9 and TRBJ1-5; D unresolved. The CDR3 is 13 residues long. Germline V gene data show CDR1 as SEHNR and CDR2 as FQNEAQ (reference sequence). V lost 1 base to trimming and J lost 7 bases, with 8 bases between them. The CDR3 DNA reads TGTGCCAGCAGCTTAGGGGTGAACCAGCCCCAGCATTTT. Protein: CASSLGVNQPQHF.

CDR3 sequence (DNA): TGTGCCAGCGGGGGGGCGAGGACCAATCAGCCCCAGCATTTT. Residues: CASGGARTNQPQHF. The genes are TRBV9 and TRBJ1-5; possibly TRBD1 for D (6 bases). This CDR3 is built from 14 residues. Germline V gene lookup returns CDR1 SGDLS and CDR2 YYNGEE. V was clipped by 7 bases and J by 3 bases, with 14 bases between them.

V usage is TRBV5-1 and J usage is TRBJ2-1; 7 bases fit TRBD2. Trimming took 3 bases from V and 4 from J; bases not matched to a gene: 10. The germline gives CDR1 SGHRS, CDR2 YFSETQ. This CDR3 has 16 amino acids. CDR3: CASSSGSWGGYNEQFF. DNA of the CDR3: TGCGCCAGCAGCTCTGGTTCCTGGGGGGGATACAATGAGCAGTTCTTC.

This chain joins TRBV6-1 and TRBJ1-6, with unresolved D. Trimming removed 8 bases at V and 7 bases at J, with 9 bases between. Germline V gene data show CDR1 as MNHNS and CDR2 as SASEGT. The CDR3 has 12 residues. As DNA, the CDR3 is TGTGCCAGCCGGACGGTGAATTCACCCCTCCACTTT. Amino acids: CASRTVNSPLHF.

The chain has TRBV7-9 and TRBJ2-7; D could derive from TRBD1 or TRBD2 (5 bases each). This CDR3 spans 16 amino acids. Trimming shortened V by 3 bases and J by 2 bases, and 17 bases separated the two germline ends. Germline assignment: CDR1 SEHNR and CDR2 FQNEAQ (reference sequence). The CDR3 is CASSLGWGTRTYEQYF. Here the CDR3 DNA reads TGTGCCAGCAGCTTGGGCTGGGGGACCCGGACCTACGAGCAGTACTTC.

This chain connects TRBV6-1 to TRBJ1-2; no reliable D call. Germline loops: CDR1 MNHNS, CDR2 SASEGT. V lost 11 bases to trimming and J lost 8 bases, with 12 bases between them. There are 10 residues in the CDR3. In DNA, the CDR3 is TGTGCCGCTGGGAACGTAGGCTACACCTTC. As protein: CAAGNVGYTF.

The chain employs TRBV7-9 and TRBJ1-1; the D gene is possibly TRBD1 (6 bases). The CDR3 contains 14 residues. CDR1 and CDR2 from the germline V gene are SEHNR and FQNEAQ (reference sequence). The V end was cut by 4 bases, the J end by 1 base, with 10 bases between. The CDR3, as DNA: TGTGCCAGCAGCTGGGGGGGCGCGAACACTGAAGCTTTCTTT. The encoded protein is CASSWGGANTEAFF.

The chain has TRBV6-6 and TRBJ2-3; TRBD2 agrees at 8 bases. Germline V gives CDR1 MNHNY, CDR2 SVGAGI (reference sequence). After removal of 2 bases from V and 5 bases from J, the junction contained 3 bases not matched to a gene. The CDR3 covers 14 residues. The CDR3 loop reads CASSYRGGGDTQYF. The DNA for the CDR3 is TGTGCCAGCAGTTACCGGGGGGGCGGAGATACGCAGTATTTT.

A few counts support this clone. The chain couples TRBV4-1 to TRBJ2-2; tentatively, D is TRBD2 (5 bases). There are 14 residues in the CDR3. V dropped 3 bases and J dropped 7 bases, with 12 bases sitting between them. From germline, CDR1 is MGHRA and CDR2 YSYEKL. Here the CDR3 DNA reads TGCGCCAGCAGCCAGGCCGGGGATATCGGGGAGCTGTTTTTT. Its protein is CASSQAGDIGELFF.

The CDR3 is CASSLKGSRGTYNSPLHF. CDR3 nucleotide sequence: TGTGCCAGCAGCTTAAAGGGGTCCCGAGGCACCTATAATTCACCCCTCCACTTT. This chain connects TRBV7-9 to TRBJ1-6; TRBD1 is a possible D gene (5 bases). Trimming shortened V by 2 bases and J by 2 bases, and 16 bases separated the two germline ends. From germline, CDR1 is SEHNR and CDR2 FQNEAQ (reference sequence). The CDR3 has 18 amino acids.

This chain links TRBV11-1 with TRBJ2-5, with 15 nucleotides matching TRBD2. The junction had 4 bases not matched to a gene; V was cut back by 4 bases and J by 1 base. Looked up from germline, CDR1 is SGHAT and CDR2 is FQDESV (reference sequence). The length of the CDR3 is 17 residues. CDR3 bases: TGTGCCAGCAGCTATGGACTAGCGGGGGGGCGCCAAGAGACCCAGTACTTC. It yields the protein CASSYGLAGGRQETQYF. Using reference TRBV11-1 and TRBJ2-5 for the parts outside the CDR3, the full variable domain is EAEVAQSPRYKITEKSQAVAFWCDPISGHATLYWYRQILGQGPELLVQFQDESVVDDSQLPKDRFSAERLKGVDSTLKIQPAELGDSAMYLCASSYGLAGGRQETQYFGPGTRLLVL.

The CDR3 DNA is TGTGCCAGCGCCGATAATGGAAACACCATATATTTT. This gives the protein CASADNGNTIYF. This chain links TRBV6-1 with TRBJ1-3; unclear D gene. The V end lost 8 bases, the J end lost 3 bases, and 8 bases lay between the germline ends. This CDR3 is 12 amino acids long. Germline V gene data show CDR1 as MNHNS and CDR2 as SASEGT.

The V and J genes are TRBV6-5 and TRBJ1-2; tentative D call: TRBD1 (5 bases). The CDR3 contains 15 residues. Germline V gives CDR1 MNHEY, CDR2 SVGAGI. Trimming left V 8 bases short and J 4 bases short, with 20 bases between. The CDR3 coding sequence is TGTGCCAGCCGAGGGATAGACAGTGGAGTCTATGGCTACACCTTC. This gives the protein CASRGIDSGVYGYTF.

This chain joins TRBV6-5 and TRBJ2-7; D unclear. The V end lost 6 bases, the J end lost 2 bases, and 8 bases lay between the germline ends. The germline CDR1 and CDR2 sequences are MNHEY and SVGAGI. The CDR3 length is 12 residues. This CDR3 reads CASSRPPYEQYF. The CDR3 coding sequence is TGTGCCAGCAGCCGCCCTCCCTACGAGCAGTACTTC.

The gene calls are TRBV5-1 and TRBJ2-1; D possibly uses TRBD1 or TRBD2 (5 bases each). This CDR3 region has 12 residues. CDR1 SGHRS and CDR2 YFSETQ come from the germline V gene. The V end was cut by 4 bases, the J end by 3 bases, with 5 bases between. CDR3 sequence (DNA): TGCGCCAGCAGCGGGGGCTACAATGAGCAGTTCTTC. Residues: CASSGGYNEQFF.

This clone has only one observation. This chain connects TRBV5-5 to TRBJ1-2; D not resolved. The CDR3 totals 15 residues. Per the germline V gene, CDR1 is SGHKS and CDR2 is YYEKEE (reference sequence). V was pared by 1 base and J by 5 bases, with 15 bases between. CDR3 amino acids: CASSLLGSGSYGYTF. In DNA, the CDR3 is TGTGCCAGCAGCTTGTTAGGCAGTGGCAGTTATGGCTACACCTTC.

This clone came up a few times. This chain connects TRBV2 to TRBJ2-7; TRBD1 or TRBD2 may be the D gene (5 bases each). V was trimmed by 0 bases and J by 3 bases, leaving 12 bases between them. The CDR3 has 15 amino acids. Germline loops: CDR1 SNHLY, CDR2 FYNNEI. Here the CDR3 reads CASSEALSGGYEQYF. The CDR3 nucleotides read TGTGCCAGCAGTGAAGCGTTGTCTGGGGGCTACGAGCAGTACTTC.

This chain links TRBV11-2 with TRBJ1-6, with D hard to call. Trimming shortened V by 3 bases and J by 10 bases, and 10 bases separated the two germline ends. Germline V gene lookup returns CDR1 SGHAT and CDR2 FQNNGV. The CDR3 consists of 13 residues. The DNA for the CDR3 is TGTGCCAGCAGCTTGGAAGTGGGCTCACCCCTCCACTTT. This encodes CASSLEVGSPLHF.

V usage is TRBV5-1 and J usage is TRBJ2-6; tentative D call: TRBD1 (6 bases). This CDR3 has 23 amino acids. Germline V lookup: CDR1 SGHRS, CDR2 YFSETQ. V was cut by 5 bases and J by 2 bases, with 35 bases left in between. Here the CDR3 reads CASRILPLIQGYRPEAGANVLTF. The CDR3 DNA sequence: TGCGCCAGCAGGATCCTCCCATTGATTCAGGGGTACAGGCCGGAAGCTGGGGCCAACGTCCTGACTTTC.

This clone was picked up a small number of times. The chain recombines TRBV5-4 with TRBJ2-4; D perhaps matches TRBD1 (5 bases). The V end was cut by 2 bases, the J end by 6 bases, with 9 bases between. The CDR3 loop spans 13 amino acids. Germline V CDR1 and CDR2: SGHNT, YYREEE (reference sequence). The CDR3 DNA is TGTGCCAGCAGCTTACCCACAGGAAACATTCAGTACTTC. Translated: CASSLPTGNIQYF.

This chain links TRBV29-1 with TRBJ2-5, with TRBD1 identical over 7 bases. The germline gives CDR1 SQVTM, CDR2 ANQGSEA. The CDR3 has 11 residues. The J segment lost 5 bases and the V segment lost 4 bases, leaving 1 base of the junction unmatched. The CDR3 region has the DNA TGCAGCGTTGCGACAGGGGAGACCCAGTACTTC. Protein: CSVATGETQYF.

This clone was seen only a few times. The rearrangement links TRBV6-1 to TRBJ2-7; TRBD2 might be the D (6 bases). The CDR3 has 14 residues. The V end was cut by 7 bases, the J end by 0 bases, with 13 bases between. CDR1 is MNHNS, CDR2 SASEGT, per germline. CDR3 nucleotides: TGTGCCAGCACCTTGACCGGGAGCTCCTACGAGCAGTACTTC. It specifies CASTLTGSSYEQYF.

The rearrangement joins TRBV7-9 to TRBJ1-2; TRBD1 is a possible D gene (5 bases). The germline CDR1 and CDR2 sequences are SEHNR and FQNEAQ (reference sequence). V dropped 4 bases and J dropped 7 bases, with 16 bases sitting between them. The CDR3 spans 14 residues. In nucleotides, the CDR3 is TGTGCCAGCAGCTCGGGACTACTTCTAGCTGGCTACACCTTC. This translates into CASSSGLLLAGYTF.

The chain uses TRBV6-6 and TRBJ2-7; TRBD1 matches at 7 bases. Germline CDR1 is MNHNY and CDR2 is SVGAGI (reference sequence). This CDR3 contains 14 residues. V was clipped by 10 bases and J by 2 bases; unmatched bases: 11. CDR3 coding DNA: TGTGCCACCATACAGGGGAAGGCCGCCTACGAGCAGTACTTC. Translating gives CATIQGKAAYEQYF.

The chain employs TRBV5-1 and TRBJ1-6; TRBD1 agrees at 8 bases. The length of the CDR3 is 17 residues. V gave up 3 bases and J gave up 0 bases; unmatched junction bases: 5. Germline assignment: CDR1 SGHRS and CDR2 YFSETQ. CDR3 DNA: TGCGCCAGCAGCTACGGACAGGGCGACTCCTATAATTCACCCCTCCACTTT. Amino acid sequence: CASSYGQGDSYNSPLHF.

This clone was counted between two and nine times. V usage is TRBV7-3 and J usage is TRBJ2-2; no clear D. The germline V gene has CDR1 SGHTA and CDR2 FQGTGA. CDR3 length: 14 residues. V shed 0 bases and J shed 7 bases, with 9 bases lying between them. In DNA form, the CDR3 reads TGTGCCAGCAGCTTAACCCCGGGTCTCGGGGAGCTGTTTTTT. It codes for CASSLTPGLGELFF. Supplemented by reference TRBV7-3 and TRBJ2-2, the full variable domain reads GAGVSQTPSNKVTEKGKYVELRCDPISGHTALYWYRQSLGQGPEFLIYFQGTGAADDSGLPNDRFFAVRPEGSVSTLKIQRTERGDSAVYLCASSLTPGLGELFFGEGSRLTVL.

This clone was observed a single time. The chain carries TRBV2 and TRBJ2-1; 15 bases agree with TRBD2. Looked up from germline, CDR1 is SNHLY and CDR2 is FYNNEI. Unmatched junction bases numbered 6, after V lost 6 bases and J lost 6 bases. The CDR3 spans 16 residues. The CDR3 DNA reads TGTGCCAGCAGGAGTAGGACTAGCGGGGGGGCCAATGAGCAGTTCTTC. Its protein is CASRSRTSGGANEQFF.